This TCR beta chain was recorded in a study of blood T cell repertoires in COVID-19. Study details: Samples taken during acute and convalescent COVID-19 were collected in the United States, Italy and Spain. T cells, B-cell-depleted T cells, or PBMCs supplied cDNA or gDNA.

Study processing details: By means of reference gene primer amplification, nucleated cell counts were estimated. Clones were read by immunoSEQ multiplex PCR, and TCRdb kept only the in-frame ones, dropping some. That table gives V, J and clone size, and the DNA gave D and trimming. The sample holds about 200,000 clones, about 94% seen once. With respect to this clone: This sample also contains other DNA sequences that code for the same CDR3.

Seattle patients were enrolled during active infection and followed longitudinally. After removal of 9 bases from V and 1 base from J, the junction contained 5 bases not matched to a gene. The germline V gene has CDR1 MDHEN and CDR2 SYDVKM. This CDR3 has 14 residues. Sequencing was performed on peripheral blood. V is TRBV28 and J is TRBJ2-2; 7 bases line up with TRBD1. This TCR came from a man in his 60s with COVID-19, enrolled during active disease. CDR3 in amino acids: CASRTGQNTGELFF. In DNA form, the CDR3 reads TGTGCCAGTAGGACAGGACAGAACACCGGGGAGCTGTTTTTT.